This T cell receptor beta chain was sequenced in a study of T cell responses to AZD1222 COVID-19 vaccine. Findings and limits, study-wide: It should be noted that donors were predominantly white British and more often female, and clonal diversity was possibly underestimated.

TCRdb's table, derived via immunoSEQ multiplex PCR, lists solely in-frame clones and lacks some. The sample has 250,000 to 300,000 clones, almost 95% seen once. This CDR3 spans 18 amino acids. A word on this clone: Its antigen is unidentified.

V usage is TRBV12-2 and J usage is TRBJ2-2; TRBD2, the table's D call, was not compared with the DNA. TRBV12-2 is a pseudogene. Sequencing used peripheral blood, obtained 28 days after the second AZD1222 dose. This clonotype was sampled from an adult who received the AZD1222 COVID-19 vaccine. The CDR3 DNA reads as TGTGCAAGTCGCTTAGCGCGGTGTAGGACTAGCGCCACCGGGGAGCTGTTTTTT. Translated, it gives CASRLARCRTSATGELFF.